This TCR beta chain originates from a study of blood T cell repertoires in COVID-19. Study-wide background: Acute and convalescent COVID-19 specimens originated in the United States, Italy and Spain.

The table came from immunoSEQ multiplex PCR; TCRdb's copy has only in-frame clones and leaves some out. Of more than 150,000 clones in the sample, more than 70% are singletons; the top ten hold roughly 2.5%. V was shortened by 0 bases and J by 2 bases, with 8 bases between the two germline ends. The germline CDR1 and CDR2 sequences are SGHRS and YFSETQ. This CDR3 is 14 amino acids long. The sequenced material came from peripheral blood. The chain uses TRBV5-1 and TRBJ1-1; D is unclear. This TCR was sampled from a man in his forties or fifties with active or convalescent COVID-19. Here the CDR3 reads CASSLVGSNTEAFF. In DNA form, the CDR3 reads TGCGCCAGCAGCTTGGTGGGGAGCAACACTGAAGCTTTCTTT.